This TCR beta chain came from a study of T cells in Graves' hyperthyroidism and ophthalmopathy. General study points: Blood samples included most of the expanded thyroid clonotypes exceeding 0.001.

Stable disease denoted Graves' hyperthyroidism without ophthalmopathy progression within 18 months. Participants, patients aged 18 to 65, had newly diagnosed hyperthyroidism with a duration under 2 months. Researchers barred patients who had uncontrolled infection, other autoimmune disease, pregnancy or lactation. TCR beta CDR3 sequences were amplified from RNA transcripts. The HTBI primer set served for first-round RT-PCR of the TCR CDR3. TCRdb fed the multiplex PCR reads into MiXCR, producing one record per CDR3 protein. The data contain around 440,000 distinct CDR3 sequences, about a sixth of them singletons. This clonotype was observed at least ten times. Its antigen is not known. The CDR3 is 15 residues long. With 4 bases clipped from V and 6 bases from J, the junction kept 7 bases outside the gene matches. Per germline, CDR1 MNHEY and CDR2 SMNVEV (reference sequence).

The rearrangement joins TRBV27 to TRBJ2-3; 10 bases are a match to TRBD2. This sequence originates from a woman aged 18-29 years with Graves' hyperthyroidism. Specimen: blood. CDR3 coding DNA: TGTGCCAGCAGTTCCGGGACTAGCGTTATTGATACGCAGTATTTT. Translating gives CASSSGTSVIDTQYF.